Below are 10 T cell receptor beta chains sequenced from a single sample in a study of T-cell reconstitution after alpha-beta-depleted transplantation in children. The TCRbeta library was prepared with unique molecular identifiers. TCRdb recomputed calls from the PCR reads with MiXCR, one row per CDR3 protein. The sample comprises about 900,000 distinct CDR3 sequences, 25% to 30% of which are singletons, and over 25% rests with the top ten. The source material was PBMCs, mostly from graft donor cells, sampled 360 days after TCRalphabeta/CD19-depleted stem cell transplant. Receptor source: a boy less than two years old who had a stem cell transplant for SCID, so the T cells may come from the graft donor.

The genes are TRBV7-2 and TRBJ2-7; possibly TRBD2 for D (6 bases). The V gene's germline CDR1 is SGHTA and CDR2 FQGNSA. The CDR3 has 15 amino acids. Trimming took 5 bases from V and 0 from J, leaving 14 bases between them. The CDR3 sequence is CASSKVLGGSYEQYF. In DNA form, the CDR3 reads TGTGCCAGCAGCAAAGTCTTGGGGGGCTCCTACGAGCAGTACTTC.

The chain couples TRBV5-6 to TRBJ2-7; D is undetermined. The CDR3 contains 13 residues. The ends were cut back, 1 base at V and 6 bases at J, with 11 bases in the middle. Per the germline V gene, CDR1 is SGHDT and CDR2 is YYEEEE. CDR3 sequence (DNA): TGTGCCAGCAGCTTGACCCCTGCTGGCGAGCAGTACTTC. Protein product: CASSLTPAGEQYF.

This clonotype was seen ten or more times. The chain recombines TRBV28 with TRBJ2-5; 7 nucleotides agree with TRBD2. CDR1 and CDR2 from the germline V gene are MDHEN and SYDVKM. This CDR3 is 13 amino acids long. Losses at the gene ends were 7 bases for V and 3 bases for J; bases not matched to a gene: 5. This chain's CDR3 is CASTTAGEETQYF. Here the CDR3 DNA reads TGTGCCAGCACCACTGCGGGGGAAGAGACCCAGTACTTC.

This clonotype was counted a few times. The V call is TRBV6-5, the J call TRBJ2-2, with D uncertain. CDR1 and CDR2 from the germline V gene are MNHEY and SVGAGI. The CDR3 spans 12 residues. Deletions cut 2 bases from V and 6 bases from J, with 4 bases between. CDR3 DNA sequence: TGTGCCAGCAGTTACCGACCCGGGGAGCTGTTTTTT. The encoded protein is CASSYRPGELFF.

DNA for the CDR3: TGCAGTGATCTAGGGGGGTTAGTAGGAAATGAGCAGTTCTTC. It codes for CSDLGGLVGNEQFF. This chain uses TRBV20-1 with TRBJ2-1, with D possibly called TRBD1 or TRBD2 (6 bases each). The V gene lost 7 bases and the J gene lost 7 bases, with 20 bases spanning the gap. The CDR3 sequence is 14 residues long. Germline V gene lookup returns CDR1 DFQATT and CDR2 SNEGSKA (reference sequence).

The chain combines TRBV7-9 with TRBJ1-1, with D hard to call. Trimming removed 0 bases at V and 1 base at J, with 9 bases between. This CDR3 contains 15 residues. Germline V gene data show CDR1 as SEHNR and CDR2 as FQNEAQ (reference sequence). In DNA, the CDR3 is TGTGCCAGCAGCTTAGCAGCCGGGAGGAACACTGAAGCTTTCTTT. This codes for CASSLAAGRNTEAFF.

The chain carries TRBV7-2 and TRBJ2-5; a weak D match, TRBD2 (6 bases). The V gene lost 2 bases and the J gene lost 5 bases, with 18 bases spanning the gap. Germline lookup yields CDR1 SGHTA and CDR2 FQGNSA. This CDR3 has 16 amino acids. The CDR3 DNA sequence: TGTGCCAGCAGCTTACAACGTGGGGGGATGCGGGAGACCCAGTACTTC. Residues: CASSLQRGGMRETQYF.

This clonotype was seen only once. V is TRBV15 and J is TRBJ2-2; D is uncertain. The ends were cut back, 2 bases at V and 5 bases at J, with 18 bases in the middle. The CDR3 extends over 17 amino acids. CDR1 is LNHNV and CDR2 is YYDKDF in the germline V gene (reference sequence). The CDR3 region is CATSRRPGSGFTGELFF. CDR3 DNA sequence: TGTGCCACCAGCAGACGCCCGGGTTCGGGTTTTACCGGGGAGCTGTTTTTT.

The rearrangement links TRBV18 to TRBJ2-3; no clear D gene. Per the germline V gene, CDR1 is KGHSH and CDR2 is LQKENI. There are 16 residues in the CDR3. V was pared by 0 bases and J by 5 bases, with 15 bases between. CDR3 amino acids: CASSPPSRLVQDTQYF. The CDR3 coding sequence is TGTGCCAGCTCACCACCCTCTCGCCTAGTCCAAGATACGCAGTATTTT.

This clonotype has only a few counts. V usage is TRBV5-6 and J usage is TRBJ1-1; D uncertain. This CDR3 spans 16 amino acids. Germline V gene sequence: CDR1 SGHDT, CDR2 YYEEEE. V was cut by 2 bases and J by 0 bases, with 14 bases left in between. DNA of the CDR3: TGTGCCAGCAGCTTTAGCCAGAACGACATGAACACTGAAGCTTTCTTT. Translated: CASSFSQNDMNTEAFF.